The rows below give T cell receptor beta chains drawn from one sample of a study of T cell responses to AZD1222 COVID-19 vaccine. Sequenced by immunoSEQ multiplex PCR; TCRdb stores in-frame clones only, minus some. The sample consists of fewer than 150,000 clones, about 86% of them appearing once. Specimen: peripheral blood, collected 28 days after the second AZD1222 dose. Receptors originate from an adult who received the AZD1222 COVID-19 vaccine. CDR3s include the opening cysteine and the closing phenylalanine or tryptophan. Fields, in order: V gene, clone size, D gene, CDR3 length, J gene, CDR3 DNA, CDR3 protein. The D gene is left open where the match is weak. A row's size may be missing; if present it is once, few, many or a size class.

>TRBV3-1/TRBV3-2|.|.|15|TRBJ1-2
TGTGCCAGCAGCCAATTCCGGGACTTCCGCCTCGGCTACACCTTC
CASSQFRDFRLGYTF
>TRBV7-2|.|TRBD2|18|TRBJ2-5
TGTGCCAGCAGCCCTCAGAGGGGAGGCGGGGGTTCTACAGAGACCCAGTACTTC
CASSPQRGGGGSTETQYF
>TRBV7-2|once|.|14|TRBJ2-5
TGTGCCAGCAGCTCGATAGACAGTGGAGAGACCCAGTACTTC
CASSSIDSGETQYF
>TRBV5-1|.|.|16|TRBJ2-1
TGCGCCAGCAGCTTGGGTGGGGACACGACCTACAATGAGCAGTTCTTC
CASSLGGDTTYNEQFF
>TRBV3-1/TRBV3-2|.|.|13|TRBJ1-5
TGTGCCAGCAGCCAAGATCCGCATCAGCCCCAGCATTTT
CASSQDPHQPQHF
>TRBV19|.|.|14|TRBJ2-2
TGTGCCAGTAGTACAAACGACCCCACCGGGGAGCTGTTTTTT
CASSTNDPTGELFF
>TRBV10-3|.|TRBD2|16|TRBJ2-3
TGTGCCATCAGTGGACTAGCGGGGGGGATAGGGGATACGCAGTATTTT
CAISGLAGGIGDTQYF
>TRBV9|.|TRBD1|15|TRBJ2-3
TGTGCCAGCAGCGCCGCAGGGGGCTCGGGAGATACGCAGTATTTT
CASSAAGGSGDTQYF
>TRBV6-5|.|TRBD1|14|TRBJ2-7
TGTGCCAGCAGTTACGGACAGGGCACTAGGGAGCAGTACTTC
CASSYGQGTREQYF
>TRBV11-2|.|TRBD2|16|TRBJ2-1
TGTGCCAGCAGCTTAAAAACTAGCGGGAGCAACAATGAGCAGTTCTTC
CASSLKTSGSNNEQFF
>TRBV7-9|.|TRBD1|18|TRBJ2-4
TGTGCCAGCAGCTTAGCACAGGGGGTCATCTTAGCCAAAAACATTCAGTACTTC
CASSLAQGVILAKNIQYF
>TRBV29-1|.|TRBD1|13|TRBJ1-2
TGCAGCGTTGAAGAAGGGACAGGGGGAGGCTACACCTTC
CSVEEGTGGGYTF
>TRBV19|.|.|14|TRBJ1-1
TGTGCCAGTAGTATTGGCGCCCCAGGAACTGAAGCTTTCTTT
CASSIGAPGTEAFF
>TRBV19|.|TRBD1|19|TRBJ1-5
TGTGCCAGTAGTCGTCACGGGACAGGGGGTAGACATAGCAATCAGCCCCAGCATTTT
CASSRHGTGGRHSNQPQHF
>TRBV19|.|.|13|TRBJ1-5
TGTGCCAGTAGTATCGTTGGGGTTGAGCCCCAGCATTTT
CASSIVGVEPQHF
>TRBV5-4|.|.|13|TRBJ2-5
TGTGCCAGCAGCTTGGTGGGGCGGCAGACCCAGTACTTC
CASSLVGRQTQYF
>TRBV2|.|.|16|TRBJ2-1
TGTGCCAGCAGTCAAGGGGGCGGGGGACTTTACAATGAGCAGTTCTTC
CASSQGGGGLYNEQFF
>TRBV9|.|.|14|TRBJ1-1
TGTGCCAGCAGCTTGCTACCCAGGAACACTGAAGCTTTCTTT
CASSLLPRNTEAFF
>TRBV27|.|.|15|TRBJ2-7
TGTGCCAGCAGTTTATCCCCCCTAGGGCCCTACGAGCAGTACTTC
CASSLSPLGPYEQYF
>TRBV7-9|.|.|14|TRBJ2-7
TGTGCCAGCAGCTTAGGGGCGGCCGCCTACGAGCAGTACTTC
CASSLGAAAYEQYF
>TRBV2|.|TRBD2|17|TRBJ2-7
TGTGCCAGCAGTGATTCCGGACTAGCGGGGGGGTCCTACGAGCAGTACTTC
CASSDSGLAGGSYEQYF
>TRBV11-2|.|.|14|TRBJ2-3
TGTGCCAGCAGCTTAGGTCACAGGTCAGATACGCAGTATTTT
CASSLGHRSDTQYF
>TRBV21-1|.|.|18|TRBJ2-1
TGTGCCAGCAGCAAAACGGTCTGGGAGCGTCCCTCCTACAATGAGCAGTTCTTC
CASSKTVWERPSYNEQFF
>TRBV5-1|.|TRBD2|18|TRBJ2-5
TGCGCCAGCAGCAGGGGGAGGCTAGCGGGAGCTAAACAAGAGACCCAGTACTTC
CASSRGRLAGAKQETQYF
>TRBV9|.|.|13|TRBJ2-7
TGTGCCAGCAGCGTAGCCCCAAACTACGAGCAGTACTTC
CASSVAPNYEQYF
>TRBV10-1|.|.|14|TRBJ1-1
TGCGCCAGCAGTGATGGGTCAGGGAACACTGAAGCTTTCTTT
CASSDGSGNTEAFF
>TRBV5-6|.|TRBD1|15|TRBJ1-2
TGTGCCAGCAGCTCGCGGGACAGGGGGGACTATGGCTACACCTTC
CASSSRDRGDYGYTF
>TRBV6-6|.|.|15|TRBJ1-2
TGTGCCAGCAGTTACGTCGATAATCCCGGCTATGGCTACACCTTC
CASSYVDNPGYGYTF
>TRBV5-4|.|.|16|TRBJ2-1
TGTGCCAGCAGCCAGGGGGGACCGGGTTCCTACAATGAGCAGTTCTTC
CASSQGGPGSYNEQFF